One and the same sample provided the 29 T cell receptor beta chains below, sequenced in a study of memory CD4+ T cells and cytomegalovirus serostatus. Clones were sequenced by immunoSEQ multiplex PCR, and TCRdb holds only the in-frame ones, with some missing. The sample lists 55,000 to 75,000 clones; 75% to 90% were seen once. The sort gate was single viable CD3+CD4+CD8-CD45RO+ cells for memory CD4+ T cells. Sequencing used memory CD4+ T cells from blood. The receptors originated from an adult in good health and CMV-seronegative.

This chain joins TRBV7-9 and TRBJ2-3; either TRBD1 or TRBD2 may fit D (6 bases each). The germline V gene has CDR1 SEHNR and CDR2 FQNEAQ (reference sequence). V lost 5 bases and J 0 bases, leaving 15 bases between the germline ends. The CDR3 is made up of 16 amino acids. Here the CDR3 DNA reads TGTGCCAGCAGCCTAAGGGGGGACACGAGCACAGATACGCAGTATTTT. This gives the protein CASSLRGDTSTDTQYF.

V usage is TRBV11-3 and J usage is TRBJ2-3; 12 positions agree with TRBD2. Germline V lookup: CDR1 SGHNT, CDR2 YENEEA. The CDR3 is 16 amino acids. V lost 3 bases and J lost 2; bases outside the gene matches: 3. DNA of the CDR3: TGTGCCAGCAGCTTTCTAGCGGGAGGGCCCACAGATACGCAGTATTTT. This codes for CASSFLAGGPTDTQYF.

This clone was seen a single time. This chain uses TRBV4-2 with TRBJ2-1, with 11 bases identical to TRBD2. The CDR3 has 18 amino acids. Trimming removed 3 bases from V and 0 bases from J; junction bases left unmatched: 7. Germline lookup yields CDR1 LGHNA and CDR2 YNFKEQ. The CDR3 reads CASSQRPSGGHSYNEQFF. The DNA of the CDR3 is TGTGCCAGCAGCCAGCGTCCTAGCGGGGGGCACTCCTACAATGAGCAGTTCTTC.

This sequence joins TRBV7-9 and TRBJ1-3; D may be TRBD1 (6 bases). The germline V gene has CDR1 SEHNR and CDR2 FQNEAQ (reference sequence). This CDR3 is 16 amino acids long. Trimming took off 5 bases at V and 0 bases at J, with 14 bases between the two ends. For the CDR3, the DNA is TGTGCCAGCAGCCCCAGGGGCTTTAGCTCTGGAAACACCATATATTTT. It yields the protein CASSPRGFSSGNTIYF. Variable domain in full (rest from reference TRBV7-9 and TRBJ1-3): DTGVSQNPRHKITKRGQNVTFRCDPISEHNRLYWYRQTLGQGPEFLTYFQNEAQLEKSRLLSDRFSAERPKGSFSTLEIQRTEQGDSAMYLCASSPRGFSSGNTIYFGEGSWLTVV.

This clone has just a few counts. The CDR3 DNA sequence: TGTGCCAGTGGAGGGAGTAGAATCAATAATTCACCCCTCCACTTT. Protein sequence: CASGGSRINNSPLHF. This chain links TRBV27 with TRBJ1-6; no clear D. The CDR3 is 15 amino acids. V lost 9 bases, J lost 5 bases, and 17 bases lay in between. In germline, CDR1 is MNHEY, CDR2 SMNVEV (reference sequence).

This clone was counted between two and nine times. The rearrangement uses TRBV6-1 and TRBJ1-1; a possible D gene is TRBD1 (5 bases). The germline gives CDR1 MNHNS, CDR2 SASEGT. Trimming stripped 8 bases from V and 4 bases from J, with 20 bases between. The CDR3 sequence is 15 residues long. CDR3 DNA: TGTGCCAGCGGTAATTTTGGGGCGCCGGGCACTGAAGCTTTCTTT. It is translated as CASGNFGAPGTEAFF.

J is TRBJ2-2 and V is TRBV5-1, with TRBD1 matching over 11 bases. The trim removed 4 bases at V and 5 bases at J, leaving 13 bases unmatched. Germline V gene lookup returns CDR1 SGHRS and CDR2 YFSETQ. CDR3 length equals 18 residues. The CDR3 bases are TGCGCCAGCAGCGCCCAAGGACAGGGGGCGTCGAGGACCGGGGAGCTGTTTTTT. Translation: CASSAQGQGASRTGELFF.

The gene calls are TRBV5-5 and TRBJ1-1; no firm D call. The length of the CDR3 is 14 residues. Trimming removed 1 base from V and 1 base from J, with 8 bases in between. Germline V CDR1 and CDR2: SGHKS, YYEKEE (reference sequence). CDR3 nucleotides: TGTGCCAGCAGCTTGTGGCAAACGAACACTGAAGCTTTCTTT. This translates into CASSLWQTNTEAFF.

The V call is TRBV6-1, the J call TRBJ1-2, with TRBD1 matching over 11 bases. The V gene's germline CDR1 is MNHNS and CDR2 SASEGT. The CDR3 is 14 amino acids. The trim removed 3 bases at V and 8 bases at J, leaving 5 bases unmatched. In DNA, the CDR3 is TGTGCCAGCAGTGACGGACAGGGGGCGGGGGGCTACACCTTC. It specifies CASSDGQGAGGYTF.

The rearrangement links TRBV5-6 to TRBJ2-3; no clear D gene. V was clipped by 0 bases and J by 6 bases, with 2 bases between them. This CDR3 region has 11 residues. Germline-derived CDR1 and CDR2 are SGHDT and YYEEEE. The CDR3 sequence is CASSLVDTQYF. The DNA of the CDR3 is TGTGCCAGCAGCTTGGTGGATACGCAGTATTTT.

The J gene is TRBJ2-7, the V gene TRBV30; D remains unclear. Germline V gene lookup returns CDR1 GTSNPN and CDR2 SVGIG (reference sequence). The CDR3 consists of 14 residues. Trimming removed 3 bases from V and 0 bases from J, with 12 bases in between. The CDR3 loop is CAWRTATSSYEQYF. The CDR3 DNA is TGTGCCTGGAGGACGGCGACCAGCTCCTACGAGCAGTACTTC.

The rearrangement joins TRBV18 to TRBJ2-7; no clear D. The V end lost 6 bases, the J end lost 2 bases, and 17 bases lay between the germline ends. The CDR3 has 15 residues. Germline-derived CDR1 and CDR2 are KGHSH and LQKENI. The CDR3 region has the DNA TGTGCCAGCTCCTCGTCCCCGGACGTTACCTACGAGCAGTACTTC. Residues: CASSSSPDVTYEQYF.

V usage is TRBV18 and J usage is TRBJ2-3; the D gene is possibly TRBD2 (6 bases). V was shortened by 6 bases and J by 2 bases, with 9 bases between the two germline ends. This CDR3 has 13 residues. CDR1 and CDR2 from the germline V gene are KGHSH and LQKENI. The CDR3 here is CASSRGATDTQYF. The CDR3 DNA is TGTGCCAGCTCCCGCGGGGCCACAGATACGCAGTATTTT.

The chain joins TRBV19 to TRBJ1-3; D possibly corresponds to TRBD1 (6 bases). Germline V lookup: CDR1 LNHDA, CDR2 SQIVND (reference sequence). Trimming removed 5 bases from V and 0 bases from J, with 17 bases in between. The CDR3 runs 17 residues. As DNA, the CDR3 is TGTGCCAGTAGTCCCAGGGACACCTCACGCTCTGGAAACACCATATATTTT. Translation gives CASSPRDTSRSGNTIYF.

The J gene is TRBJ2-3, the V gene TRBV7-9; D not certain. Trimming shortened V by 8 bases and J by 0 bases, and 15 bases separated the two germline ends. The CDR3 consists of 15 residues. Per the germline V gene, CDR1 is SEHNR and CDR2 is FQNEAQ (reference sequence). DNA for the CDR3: TGTGCCAGCCTACCGACGGTAGCTAGCACAGATACGCAGTATTTT. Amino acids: CASLPTVASTDTQYF.

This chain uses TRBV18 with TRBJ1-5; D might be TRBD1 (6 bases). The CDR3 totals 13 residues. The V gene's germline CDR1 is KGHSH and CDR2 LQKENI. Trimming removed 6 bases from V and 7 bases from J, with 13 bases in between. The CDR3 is CASSPDRYQPQHF. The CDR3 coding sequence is TGTGCCAGCTCCCCCGACAGGTACCAGCCCCAGCATTTT.

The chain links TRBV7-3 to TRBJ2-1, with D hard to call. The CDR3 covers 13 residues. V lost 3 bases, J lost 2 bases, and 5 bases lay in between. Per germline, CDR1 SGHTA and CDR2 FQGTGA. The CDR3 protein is CASSFTAYNEQFF. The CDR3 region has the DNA TGTGCCAGCAGCTTCACTGCCTACAATGAGCAGTTCTTC.

CDR3: CASSYSKGTYEQYF. The CDR3 DNA sequence: TGTGCCAGCAGTTACTCGAAGGGCACCTACGAGCAGTACTTC. The genes are TRBV6-6 and TRBJ2-7; D remains ambiguous. The CDR3 is 14 amino acids. The ends were cut back, 0 bases at V and 2 bases at J, with 8 bases in the middle. The germline gives CDR1 MNHNY, CDR2 SVGAGI (reference sequence).

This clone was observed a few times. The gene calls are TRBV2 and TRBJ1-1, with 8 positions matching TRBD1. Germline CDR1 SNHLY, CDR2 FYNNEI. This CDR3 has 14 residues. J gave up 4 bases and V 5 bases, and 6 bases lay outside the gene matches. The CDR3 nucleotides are TGTGCCAGCAGTTTGGACAGGGACATCACTGAAGCTTTCTTT. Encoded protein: CASSLDRDITEAFF.

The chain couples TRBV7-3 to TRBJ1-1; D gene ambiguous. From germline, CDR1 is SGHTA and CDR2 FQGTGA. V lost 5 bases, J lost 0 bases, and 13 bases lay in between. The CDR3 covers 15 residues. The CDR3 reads CASSVDGQLNTEAFF. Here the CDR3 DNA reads TGTGCCAGCAGCGTGGACGGCCAGTTGAACACTGAAGCTTTCTTT.

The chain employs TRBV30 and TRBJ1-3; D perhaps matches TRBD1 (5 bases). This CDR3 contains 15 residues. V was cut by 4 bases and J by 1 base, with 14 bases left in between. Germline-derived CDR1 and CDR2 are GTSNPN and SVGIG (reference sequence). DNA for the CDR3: TGTGCCTGGACTGACAGCGTGTGGTCTGGAAACACCATATATTTT. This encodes CAWTDSVWSGNTIYF.

The CDR3 is CASSRGDGATQYF. The CDR3 nucleotides are TGTGCCAGCAGCCGTGGGGACGGTGCGACTCAGTACTTC. This chain uses TRBV11-1 with TRBJ2-4; D tentatively fits TRBD1 or TRBD2 (5 bases each). The germline V and J ends were trimmed by 5 bases and 12 bases, with 17 bases remaining between them. This CDR3 region has 13 residues. The germline V gene encodes CDR1 SGHAT and CDR2 FQDESV (reference sequence). The full variable domain, completed using reference TRBV11-1 and TRBJ2-4, is EAEVAQSPRYKITEKSQAVAFWCDPISGHATLYWYRQILGQGPELLVQFQDESVVDDSQLPKDRFSAERLKGVDSTLKIQPAELGDSAMYLCASSRGDGATQYFGAGTRLSVL.

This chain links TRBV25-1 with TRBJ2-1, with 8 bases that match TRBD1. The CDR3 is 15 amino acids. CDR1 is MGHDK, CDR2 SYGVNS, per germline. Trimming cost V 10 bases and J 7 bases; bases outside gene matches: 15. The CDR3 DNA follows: TGTGCCACCCCCCCCTCCGGACAGGGAAGGAATGAGCAGTTCTTC. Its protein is CATPPSGQGRNEQFF. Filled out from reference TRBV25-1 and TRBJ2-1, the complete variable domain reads EADIYQTPRYLVIGTGKKITLECSQTMGHDKMYWYQQDPGMELHLIHYSYGVNSTEKGDLSSESTVSRIRTEHFPLTLESARPSHTSQYLCATPPSGQGRNEQFFGPGTRLTVL.

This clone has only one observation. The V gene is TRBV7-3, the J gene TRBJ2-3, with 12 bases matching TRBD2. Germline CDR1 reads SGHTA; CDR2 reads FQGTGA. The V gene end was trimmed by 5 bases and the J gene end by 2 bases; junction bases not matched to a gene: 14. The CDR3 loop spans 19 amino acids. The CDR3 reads CASSLQPRRLAGDTDTQYF. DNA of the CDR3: TGTGCCAGCAGCCTCCAACCCCGAAGACTAGCGGGGGACACAGATACGCAGTATTTT.

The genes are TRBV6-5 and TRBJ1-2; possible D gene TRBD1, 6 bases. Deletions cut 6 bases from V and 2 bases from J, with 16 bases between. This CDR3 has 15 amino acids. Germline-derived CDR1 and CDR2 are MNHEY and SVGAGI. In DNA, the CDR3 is TGTGCCAGCAGATTAACGGTAACAGGGAACTATGGCTACACCTTC. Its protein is CASRLTVTGNYGYTF.

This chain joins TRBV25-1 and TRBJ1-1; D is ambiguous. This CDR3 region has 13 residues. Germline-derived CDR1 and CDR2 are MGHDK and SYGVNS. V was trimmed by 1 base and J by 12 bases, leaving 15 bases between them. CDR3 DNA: TGTGCCAGCAGTGAATCTTGGGAGGGTAAAACTTTCTTT. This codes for CASSESWEGKTFF.

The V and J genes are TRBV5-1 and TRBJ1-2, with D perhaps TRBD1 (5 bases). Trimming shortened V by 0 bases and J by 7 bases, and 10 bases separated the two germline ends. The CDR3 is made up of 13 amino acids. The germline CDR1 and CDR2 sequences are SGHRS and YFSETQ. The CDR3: CASSLEGISGYTF. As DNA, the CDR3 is TGCGCCAGCAGCTTGGAGGGGATCTCTGGCTACACCTTC.

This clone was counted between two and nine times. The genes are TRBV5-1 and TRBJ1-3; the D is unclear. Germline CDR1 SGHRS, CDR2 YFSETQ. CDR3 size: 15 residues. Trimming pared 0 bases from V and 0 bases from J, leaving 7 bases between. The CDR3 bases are TGCGCCAGCAGCTTGGAGCCGGTCTCTGGAAACACCATATATTTT. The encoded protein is CASSLEPVSGNTIYF.

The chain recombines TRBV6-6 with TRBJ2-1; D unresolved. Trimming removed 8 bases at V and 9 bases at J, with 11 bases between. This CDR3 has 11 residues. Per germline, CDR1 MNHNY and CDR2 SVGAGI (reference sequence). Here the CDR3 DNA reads TGTGCCAGCCCCCGCCTCTCTGAGCAGTTCTTC. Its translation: CASPRLSEQFF.